The sequence of this T cell receptor (beta chain) was determined in a study of cytomegalovirus exposure and HLA in healthy donors. Background on the study: The roughly 700 first-cohort repertoires shared a platform with the 110 or so validation repertoires, as reported in a later analysis.

After removal of 4 bases from V and 10 bases from J, the junction contained 9 bases not matched to a gene. The length of the CDR3 is 16 residues. CDR1 is MGHRA, CDR2 YSYEKL, per germline. Some clones are missing from TCRdb's copy, which holds only in-frame ones; the method was immunoSEQ multiplex PCR. The table lists 140,000 to 150,000 clones, 85% to 95% of them singletons, with about 1.7% in the top ten. Whole-study results and caveats: Some TCR beta chains (164 of them) were listed as cytomegalovirus-associated. It was found in a later analysis that first-cohort TCR clusters tended to co-occur in the 90 to 150 validation repertoires.

These donors were members of the roughly 110-subject validation cohort, a group separate from the approximately 670-subject first cohort. With regard to this clone: Its antigen is still unknown.

The sequenced sample was PBMCs. The rearrangement links TRBV4-1 to TRBJ2-2; TRBD2 aligns across 13 bases. The TCR originated in a man aged 18 to 29 in good health and CMV-seropositive. CDR3 bases: TGCGCCAGCAGCCCTCAAGGACTAGCGGGAGTAGAGGAGCTGTTTTTT. Residues: CASSPQGLAGVEELFF.